Listed here are 14 T cell receptor beta chains from one sample, sequenced in a study of shared clonotypes between healthy human individuals (dated by TCRdb to the early 2020s). Libraries were built with the immunoSEQ multiplex PCR assay. What TCRdb holds here is the immuneACCESS table cut down to in-frame rearrangements. Part of the clones is not present; checked against another copy, under half of the missing clones reflect an unresolved V gene, and the others are unexplained. Counted in this sample were roughly 1.4 million clones; 98% to 99% of them appeared once. The ten largest make up about 0.4% of the sample. Material: naive CD4+ T cells sorted from blood. Per the publication, the cell subset or site label means: CD45RA+ positively selected. Every receptor here comes from a man younger than 45 in good health.

A single count supports this clone. The rearrangement links TRBV10-3 to TRBJ2-1; 7 bases are a match to TRBD2. CDR3 length equals 13 residues. J was trimmed by 5 bases and V by 9 bases; bases with no gene match: 7. Germline V lookup: CDR1 ENHRY, CDR2 SYGVKD. CDR3 sequence: CAIQAGNDNEQFF. In DNA, the CDR3 is TGTGCCATTCAAGCGGGAAACGACAATGAGCAGTTCTTC.

The chain employs TRBV19 and TRBJ1-5; tentative D call: TRBD1 (5 bases). CDR3 length equals 15 residues. Germline CDR1 is LNHDA and CDR2 is SQIVND (reference sequence). V lost 8 bases and J lost 3, with 17 bases in between. CDR3 sequence: CASQDRGRVNQPQHF. CDR3 nucleotide sequence: TGTGCCAGTCAAGACCGGGGCAGGGTCAATCAGCCCCAGCATTTT. Full variable domain (remainder filled in from reference TRBV19 and TRBJ1-5): DGGITQSPKYLFRKEGQNVTLSCEQNLNHDAMYWYRQDPGQGLRLIYYSQIVNDFQKGDIAEGYSVSREKKESFPLTVTSAQKNPTAFYLCASQDRGRVNQPQHFGDGTRLSIL.

The chain employs TRBV27 and TRBJ2-7; 7 bases map to TRBD1. The length of the CDR3 is 15 residues. Per germline, CDR1 MNHEY and CDR2 SMNVEV (reference sequence). The V and J ends lost 7 bases and 1 base, in that order; junction bases with no gene match: 10. The CDR3 sequence is CASNLRQGPSYEQYF. In DNA, the CDR3 is TGTGCCAGCAACCTAAGACAGGGTCCGTCCTACGAGCAGTACTTC.

This clone was detected only a few times. Other DNA sequences of this sample code for an identical CDR3. The chain is built from TRBV5-1 and TRBJ2-1; 10 nucleotides line up with TRBD2. The CDR3 length is 15 residues. V was clipped by 0 bases and J by 3 bases; unmatched bases: 0. The germline gives CDR1 SGHRS, CDR2 YFSETQ. As DNA, the CDR3 is TGCGCCAGCAGCTTGGGACTAGCGGGCTACAATGAGCAGTTCTTC. As protein: CASSLGLAGYNEQFF.

The rearrangement uses TRBV18 and TRBJ2-3; 10 nucleotides agree with TRBD2. Germline V gives CDR1 KGHSH, CDR2 LQKENI. J gave up 0 bases and V 2 bases, and 11 bases lay outside the gene matches. CDR3 length: 19 residues. CDR3 in DNA: TGTGCCAGCTCACCAATATTTTCAACAGCGGGAGGGAGCACAGATACGCAGTATTTT. It translates to CASSPIFSTAGGSTDTQYF.

The chain joins TRBV9 to TRBJ2-5; tentative D call: TRBD1 (5 bases). Trimming stripped 0 bases from V and 5 bases from J, with 8 bases between. The CDR3 has 13 amino acids. In germline, CDR1 is SGDLS, CDR2 YYNGEE. CDR3 coding DNA: TGTGCCAGCAGCGTAGGCAGGGCCGAGACCCAGTACTTC. This translates into CASSVGRAETQYF.

The chain uses TRBV30 and TRBJ1-3; no firm D call. The V end was cut by 1 base, the J end by 0 bases, with 13 bases between. The CDR3 loop spans 16 amino acids. The V gene's germline CDR1 is GTSNPN and CDR2 SVGIG (reference sequence). CDR3 in amino acids: CAWSAWAATSGNTIYF. DNA for the CDR3: TGTGCCTGGAGTGCGTGGGCAGCCACCTCTGGAAACACCATATATTTT. The full variable domain, in which reference TRBV30 and TRBJ1-3 provide the parts outside the CDR3, is SQTIHQWPATLVQPVGSPLSLECTVEGTSNPNLYWYRQAAGRGLQLLFYSVGIGQISSEVPQNLSASRPQDRQFILSSKKLLLSDSGFYLCAWSAWAATSGNTIYFGEGSWLTVV.

The V and J genes are TRBV10-3 and TRBJ2-1; D possibly matches TRBD1 or TRBD2 (5 bases each). Germline loops: CDR1 ENHRY, CDR2 SYGVKD. This CDR3 is built from 14 residues. The V end lost 8 bases, the J end lost 0 bases, and 11 bases lay between the germline ends. CDR3 nucleotide sequence: TGTGCCATCGTCCGGGACCTCTCCTACAATGAGCAGTTCTTC. Translating it yields CAIVRDLSYNEQFF.

In its sample, this clone was seen once. This chain links TRBV28 with TRBJ2-7; 10 bases align to TRBD2. J was trimmed by 1 base and V by 4 bases; bases with no gene match: 16. Germline-derived CDR1 and CDR2 are MDHEN and SYDVKM. The CDR3 has 19 residues. CDR3 nucleotide sequence: TGTGCCAGCAGTTCCCAGGGGGCTAGCGGGAGTTTAGTGTCCTACGAGCAGTACTTC. Its translation is CASSSQGASGSLVSYEQYF.

J is TRBJ1-2 and V is TRBV5-1; D gene uncertain. The CDR3 contains 13 residues. Trimming took 4 bases from V and 6 from J, leaving 13 bases between them. Germline CDR1 is SGHRS and CDR2 is YFSETQ. The chain's CDR3 is CASSPEGLDGYTF. DNA for the CDR3: TGCGCCAGCAGCCCAGAGGGTCTGGATGGCTACACCTTC.

The chain employs TRBV5-8 and TRBJ1-5; unclear D gene. The V gene's germline CDR1 is SGHTS and CDR2 YDEGEE. V lost 4 bases and J 0 bases, leaving 11 bases between the germline ends. This CDR3 is built from 15 residues. Written as DNA, the CDR3 is TGTGCCAGCAGCGGCGGCAGAATTAGCAATCAGCCCCAGCATTTT. Its protein product is CASSGGRISNQPQHF.

A note on this clone: Other nucleotide sequences from this sample produce the same CDR3. The V gene is TRBV20-1, the J gene TRBJ2-7; D remains unclear. Germline CDR1 and CDR2: DFQATT and SNEGSKA (reference sequence). The CDR3 runs to 11 residues. V was cut by 1 base and J by 5 bases, with 6 bases left in between. The CDR3 loop reads CSARVVHEQYF. Here the CDR3 DNA reads TGCAGTGCTAGAGTAGTACACGAGCAGTACTTC.

The chain uses TRBV5-1 and TRBJ2-2; 13 nucleotides agree with TRBD2. The CDR3 has 17 amino acids. Trimming took 4 bases from V and 0 from J; bases not matched to a gene: 3. CDR1 is SGHRS, CDR2 YFSETQ, per germline. CDR3 sequence (DNA): TGCGCCAGCAGCCAGACTAGCGGGAGGCCGAACACCGGGGAGCTGTTTTTT. It translates to CASSQTSGRPNTGELFF.

This chain joins TRBV6-1 and TRBJ2-1; TRBD2 agrees at 11 bases. The CDR3 sequence is 14 residues long. J was trimmed by 10 bases and V by 6 bases; bases with no gene match: 8. CDR1 and CDR2 from the germline V gene are MNHNS and SASEGT. The DNA of the CDR3 is TGTGCCAGCAGCGTAGCGGGAGGGCCACGGGAGCAGTTCTTC. It specifies CASSVAGGPREQFF.